This TCR beta chain was documented in a study of beta chain features in type 1 diabetes. Germline V gene lookup returns CDR1 GTSNPN and CDR2 SVGIG (reference sequence). The CDR3 length is 17 residues. V shed 1 base, J shed 8 bases, and the junction held 15 bases outside the gene matches. CD4+ cells of the naive, central memory, regulatory and stem cell-like memory types were sorted via CD45RO/CCR7/CD25/CD127/CD95/CD27. Every bit of the isolated RNA underwent reverse transcription, so sequencing read expressed TCRB transcripts. Sequenced by immunoSEQ multiplex PCR; TCRdb stores in-frame clones only, minus some. Of over 100,000 clones listed, around 40% were seen once; the top ten hold over 0.065%.

The sequenced sample consisted of stem cell memory CD4+ T cells from blood. The chain is built from TRBV30 and TRBJ2-1; 9 positions match TRBD1. The TCR sequence derives from a young woman in good health. The CDR3 DNA is TGTGCCTGGAGTGGAAACCCCGGGACAGGGCGAGAGGATGAGCAGTTCTTC. Translating gives CAWSGNPGTGREDEQFF.